These T cell receptor beta chains were read from a single sample in a study of T-cell memory formation after mild COVID-19. TCRdb re-called the 5' RACE reads with MiXCR, one entry per CDR3 protein. The data hold roughly 130,000 distinct CDR3 sequences, with around a sixth observed a single time. Sequencing was done on a sample of PBMCs or a T cell subset sorted from them (not recorded which). The receptors originated from an adult woman who had mild COVID-19 (a few samples of this study predate the infection). Cell type and time point are not known. The CDR3 runs from the conserved cysteine through the conserved F or W. D genes are given only for firm matches. A clone size is listed for some rows: how often the clone was seen (once, few, many), or a class if it is expanded.

cdr3_length	j_call	d_call	v_call	clone_size	cdr3_aa	cdr3_nt
13	TRBJ1-1	NA	TRBV18	few	CASSPLAGAEAFF	TGTGCCAGCTCACCACTTGCAGGGGCTGAAGCTTTCTTT
16	TRBJ1-4	NA	TRBV5-1	few	CASSSGLSTTNEKLFF	TGCGCCAGCAGCTCCGGGCTATCGACAACTAATGAAAAACTGTTTTTT
14	TRBJ2-1	TRBD2	TRBV20-1	many	CSAMRLAGGYEQFF	TGCAGTGCTATGCGACTAGCGGGAGGGTATGAGCAGTTCTTC
17	TRBJ2-1	TRBD1	TRBV27	few	CASSLIPGQGAYNEQFF	TGTGCCAGCAGTTTAATACCGGGACAGGGGGCCTACAATGAGCAGTTCTTC
14	TRBJ2-2	NA	TRBV4-1	few	CASSQVSNTGELFF	TGCGCCAGCAGCCAAGTCTCCAACACCGGGGAGCTGTTTTTT
14	TRBJ2-5	TRBD1	TRBV5-1	few	CASSPDRAEETQYF	TGCGCCAGCAGCCCGGACAGGGCCGAAGAGACCCAGTACTTC
12	TRBJ2-7	NA	TRBV20-1	NA	CSARLPGYEQYF	TGCAGTGCTAGACTCCCGGGCTACGAGCAGTACTTC
15	TRBJ2-2	TRBD2	TRBV30	NA	CASPPSGVYTGELFF	TGTGCCTCACCACCTAGCGGGGTCTACACCGGGGAGCTGTTTTTT
14	TRBJ1-5	NA	TRBV27	NA	CASSSKGLRQPQHF	TGTGCCAGCAGTAGTAAAGGGTTACGTCAGCCCCAGCATTTT
13	TRBJ1-1	NA	TRBV19	NA	CASRRAQNTEAFF	TGTGCCAGTCGGCGAGCACAGAACACTGAAGCTTTCTTT
12	TRBJ2-2	NA	TRBV6-5	few	CASSLSHGELFF	TGTGCCAGCAGTCTGAGTCACGGGGAGCTGTTTTTT
17	TRBJ1-2	TRBD1	TRBV29-1	few	CSVTKSTGTGINYGYTF	TGCAGCGTGACGAAGTCGACCGGGACAGGGATTAACTATGGCTACACCTTC
17	TRBJ2-5	NA	TRBV18	few	CASSPIVQPGAQETQYF	TGTGCCAGCTCACCAATAGTACAGCCAGGGGCTCAAGAGACCCAGTACTTC
15	TRBJ2-1	NA	TRBV21-1	NA	CASSKVRGAYNEQFF	TGTGCCAGCAGCAAAGTCCGGGGGGCTTACAATGAGCAGTTCTTC
17	TRBJ2-3	TRBD2	TRBV9	NA	CASSPSTSGGPADTQYF	TGTGCCAGCAGCCCTTCGACTAGCGGGGGGCCAGCAGATACGCAGTATTTT
13	TRBJ2-7	NA	TRBV6-2/TRBV6-3	few	CASSPGTNYEQYF	TGTGCCAGCAGCCCTGGGACGAACTACGAGCAGTACTTC
17	TRBJ2-3	TRBD1	TRBV12-3/TRBV12-4	NA	CASSFSSGTGSTDTQYF	TGTGCCAGCAGTTTCTCATCCGGGACAGGAAGCACAGATACGCAGTATTTT
16	TRBJ2-5	TRBD2	TRBV20-1	once	CSAPTRLAGGEETQYF	TGCAGTGCTCCCACCCGACTAGCGGGGGGAGAAGAGACCCAGTACTTC
15	TRBJ1-2	TRBD1	TRBV27	few	CASSPRTGNTYGYTF	TGTGCCAGCAGTCCCCGGACAGGGAATACCTATGGCTACACCTTC
15	TRBJ2-2	NA	TRBV3-1	NA	CASSPRFIGTGELFF	TGTGCCAGCAGCCCCCGTTTTATCGGCACCGGGGAGCTGTTTTTT
16	TRBJ2-7	NA	TRBV15	NA	CATSTQGARRLNEQYF	TGTGCCACCAGCACGCAGGGAGCAAGGCGGTTGAACGAGCAGTACTTC
13	TRBJ2-3	NA	TRBV12-3/TRBV12-4	few	CASSSQGRRTQYF	TGTGCCAGCAGTTCGCAGGGGCGGCGTACGCAGTATTTT
14	TRBJ2-7	TRBD1	TRBV7-2	NA	CASSSRTGVGEQYF	TGTGCCAGCAGCTCAAGAACAGGGGTGGGCGAGCAGTACTTC
13	TRBJ1-1	TRBD1	TRBV25-1	NA	CASSAGGSPEAFF	TGTGCCAGCAGCGCAGGGGGCTCCCCTGAAGCTTTCTTT
14	TRBJ1-5	NA	TRBV12-3/TRBV12-4	few	CASRDGWGSQPQHF	TGTGCCAGCAGGGACGGCTGGGGTAGTCAGCCCCAGCATTTT
17	TRBJ1-1	TRBD1	TRBV18	NA	CASSQSRDRAQNTEAFF	TGTGCCAGCTCACAGTCCCGGGACAGGGCGCAAAACACTGAAGCTTTCTTT
16	TRBJ2-7	NA	TRBV7-2	NA	CASSARGAGLTYEQYF	TGTGCCAGCAGCGCGCGCGGGGCGGGGCTCACCTACGAGCAGTACTTC
13	TRBJ2-1	NA	TRBV20-1	NA	CSAPSPSKNEQFF	TGCAGTGCCCCCAGCCCTAGCAAAAATGAGCAGTTCTTC
14	TRBJ2-1	NA	TRBV6-2/TRBV6-3	NA	CASSPSSRYNEQFF	TGTGCCAGCAGTCCTTCCTCCCGCTACAATGAGCAGTTCTTC
16	TRBJ2-2	TRBD1	TRBV7-2	few	CASSYDRVANTGELFF	TGTGCCAGCAGCTACGACAGGGTAGCGAACACCGGGGAGCTGTTTTTT
17	TRBJ1-1	NA	TRBV4-2	NA	CASSQDGPSGRNTEAFF	TGTGCCAGCAGCCAAGATGGCCCCTCAGGGCGGAACACTGAAGCTTTCTTT
14	TRBJ2-1	NA	TRBV6-5	few	CASRQTGPYNEQFF	TGTGCCAGCAGACAGACAGGACCCTACAATGAGCAGTTCTTC
14	TRBJ2-5	NA	TRBV5-1	many	CASSFGGVEETQYF	TGCGCCAGCAGCTTCGGGGGAGTCGAAGAGACCCAGTACTTC